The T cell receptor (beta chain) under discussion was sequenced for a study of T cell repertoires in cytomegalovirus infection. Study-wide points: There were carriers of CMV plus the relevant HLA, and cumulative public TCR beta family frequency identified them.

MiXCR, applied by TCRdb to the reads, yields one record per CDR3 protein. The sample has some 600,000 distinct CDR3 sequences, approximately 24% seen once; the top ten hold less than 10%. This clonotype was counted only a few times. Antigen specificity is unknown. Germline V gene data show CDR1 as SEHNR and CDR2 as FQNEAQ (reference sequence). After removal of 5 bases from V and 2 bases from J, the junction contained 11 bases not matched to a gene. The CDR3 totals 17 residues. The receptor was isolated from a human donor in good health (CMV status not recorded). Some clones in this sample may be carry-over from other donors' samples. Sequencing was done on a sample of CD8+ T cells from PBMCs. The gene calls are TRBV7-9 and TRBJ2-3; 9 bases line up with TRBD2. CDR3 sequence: CASSPPLSGGTTDTQYF. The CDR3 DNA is TGTGCCAGCAGCCCCCCCCTGAGCGGGGGGACCACAGATACGCAGTATTTT.